This is a list of T cell receptor beta chains from one sample in a study of technical replicates of blood from several donors. Profiled with immunoSEQ multiplex PCR; TCRdb holds only in-frame clones, not every one. Of tens of thousands of clones listed, around 91% are singletons. The sample consisted of T cells isolated from PBMCs. All receptors come from a human donor in good health. Some clones in this sample may be carry-over from other donors' samples. CDR3s include the opening cysteine and the closing phenylalanine or tryptophan. Each record gives: CDR3 protein, CDR3 DNA, V gene, clone size, J gene, D gene. A D gene is named only where the DNA matches it firmly. Some rows mark clone size as missing; the rest say once, few, many or name a class of expanded clone.

CDR3aa: CASSQTGSGGYTF
CDR3nt: TGTGCCAGCAGTCAAACAGGGTCGGGTGGCTACACCTTC
v_gene: TRBV6-5
abundance: .
j_gene: TRBJ1-2
d_gene: .

CDR3aa: CAISESWKGEETQYF
CDR3nt: TGTGCCATCAGTGAGAGTTGGAAGGGAGAAGAGACCCAGTACTTC
v_gene: TRBV10-3
abundance: .
j_gene: TRBJ2-5
d_gene: .

CDR3aa: CASSLTGGADEQFF
CDR3nt: TGTGCCAGCAGCTTAACAGGGGGCGCAGATGAGCAGTTCTTC
v_gene: TRBV7-8
abundance: few
j_gene: TRBJ2-1
d_gene: TRBD1

CDR3aa: CASSENRVSSRGNQPQHF
CDR3nt: TGTGCCAGCAGTGAAAACAGGGTATCATCTAGAGGCAATCAGCCCCAGCATTTT
v_gene: TRBV2
abundance: .
j_gene: TRBJ1-5
d_gene: .

CDR3aa: CASSLHIGQGRSETQYF
CDR3nt: TGTGCCAGCAGCCTCCATATCGGACAGGGGAGATCAGAGACCCAGTACTTC
v_gene: TRBV28
abundance: .
j_gene: TRBJ2-5
d_gene: TRBD1

CDR3aa: CASSYSDSRNTIYF
CDR3nt: TGTGCCAGCAGTTATTCGGACAGTAGAAACACCATATATTTT
v_gene: TRBV6-6
abundance: .
j_gene: TRBJ1-3
d_gene: .

CDR3aa: CASGSRDRGWTEAFF
CDR3nt: TGTGCCAGCGGGAGTCGGGACAGGGGATGGACTGAAGCTTTCTTT
v_gene: TRBV6-1
abundance: few
j_gene: TRBJ1-1
d_gene: TRBD1

CDR3aa: CASSFPGAANYGYTF
CDR3nt: TGTGCCAGCAGCTTTCCAGGGGCGGCTAACTATGGCTACACCTTC
v_gene: TRBV7-9
abundance: .
j_gene: TRBJ1-2
d_gene: .

CDR3aa: CASSQVPSGGTRSYEQYF
CDR3nt: TGCGCCAGCAGCCAAGTTCCTAGCGGGGGGACCCGCTCCTACGAGCAGTACTTC
v_gene: TRBV4-1
abundance: .
j_gene: TRBJ2-7
d_gene: TRBD2

CDR3aa: CASSIITSPSTDTQYF
CDR3nt: TGTGCCAGTAGTATAATCACTAGCCCCAGCACAGATACGCAGTATTTT
v_gene: TRBV19
abundance: .
j_gene: TRBJ2-3
d_gene: .

CDR3aa: CATQVSGSSYEQYF
CDR3nt: TGTGCCACCCAAGTAAGCGGGAGCTCCTACGAGCAGTACTTC
v_gene: TRBV19
abundance: .
j_gene: TRBJ2-7
d_gene: TRBD2